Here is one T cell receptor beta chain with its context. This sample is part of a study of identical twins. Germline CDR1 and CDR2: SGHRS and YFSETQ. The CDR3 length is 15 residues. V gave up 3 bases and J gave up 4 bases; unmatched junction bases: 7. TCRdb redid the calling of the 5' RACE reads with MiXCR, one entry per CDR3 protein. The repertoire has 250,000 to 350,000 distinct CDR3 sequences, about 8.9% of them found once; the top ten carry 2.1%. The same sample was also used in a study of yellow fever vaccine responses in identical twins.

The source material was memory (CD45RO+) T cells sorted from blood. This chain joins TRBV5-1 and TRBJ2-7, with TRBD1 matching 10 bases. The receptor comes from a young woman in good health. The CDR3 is CASSWGTGDGYEQYF. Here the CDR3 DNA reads TGCGCCAGCAGCTGGGGGACAGGGGATGGATACGAGCAGTACTTC.